These 4 T cell receptor beta chains came from one sample sequenced in a study of blood T cells in healthy people across ages. Sample-barcoded 5' priming and a J-beta primer mix drove a second PCR of about 6 to 12 cycles. One entry per CDR3 protein, called by TCRdb with MiXCR from the 5' RACE reads. The table shows about 1,000,000 distinct CDR3 sequences, with 40% to 55% occurring only once. What was sequenced was blood. Receptors originate from a woman aged 55-69 years in good health.

This clonotype was seen at least ten times. V gene TRBV9 combines with J gene TRBJ1-2; D might be TRBD1 (5 bases). The CDR3 has 17 residues. Germline V lookup: CDR1 SGDLS, CDR2 YYNGEE. V dropped 3 bases and J dropped 8 bases, with 26 bases sitting between them. The CDR3: CASSESPTGTGDWGYTF. The CDR3 DNA sequence: TGTGCCAGCAGCGAGTCCCCAACCGGGACGGGGGACTGGGGCTACACCTTC. Looking up the rest from reference TRBV9 and TRBJ1-2 gives the full variable domain: DSGVTQTPKHLITATGQRVTLRCSPRSGDLSVYWYQQSLDQGLQFLIQYYNGEERAKGNILERFSAQQFPDLHSELNLSSLELGDSALYFCASSESPTGTGDWGYTFGSGTRLTVV.

This clonotype turned up a few times. This chain links TRBV5-1 with TRBJ2-1; TRBD1 might be the D (6 bases). Germline V CDR1 and CDR2: SGHRS, YFSETQ. The germline V and J ends were trimmed by 0 bases and 1 base, with 23 bases remaining between them. CDR3 length: 20 amino acids. CDR3 nucleotide sequence: TGCGCCAGCAGCTTGGGTACAGGGCAGTTCACCAGTTTATCCTACAATGAGCAGTTCTTC. As protein: CASSLGTGQFTSLSYNEQFF.

The chain carries TRBV2 and TRBJ2-4; D unresolved. V lost 8 bases and J lost 4, with 18 bases in between. CDR1 and CDR2 from the germline V gene are SNHLY and FYNNEI. The CDR3 totals 15 residues. The CDR3 DNA reads as TGTGCCAGCGAATGGAGTGTAGAGACAAAAAACATTCAGTACTTC. Its translation: CASEWSVETKNIQYF. The whole variable domain, remainder taken from reference TRBV2 and TRBJ2-4, is EPEVTQTPSHQVTQMGQEVILRCVPISNHLYFYWYRQILGQKVEFLVSFYNNEISEKSEIFDDQFSVERPDGSNFTLKIRSTKLEDSAMYFCASEWSVETKNIQYFGAGTRLSVL.

This chain links TRBV12-5 with TRBJ2-5, with 8 nucleotides matching TRBD2. This CDR3 contains 17 residues. The J segment lost 11 bases and the V segment lost 1 base, leaving 18 bases of the junction unmatched. The germline V gene encodes CDR1 LGHNT and CDR2 FRNRAP. The CDR3, as DNA: TGTGCTAGTGGTTTGGCCCCAGGCGAGCGGGAGACTTTTCAGCAGTACTTC. Translated: CASGLAPGERETFQQYF. The variable domain in full, completed from reference TRBV12-5 and TRBJ2-5, reads DARVTQTPRHKVTEMGQEVTMRCQPILGHNTVFWYRQTMMQGLELLAYFRNRAPLDDSGMPKDRFSAEMPDATLATLKIQPSEPRDSAVYFCASGLAPGERETFQQYFGPGTRLLVL.